Described below is a single T cell receptor (beta chain) sequence and its context. The antigen is not known. The CDR3 is 12 amino acids. The V gene's germline CDR1 is DFQATT and CDR2 SNEGSKA (reference sequence). The study made its TRB cDNA libraries by 5' RACE, adding UMI labels. One entry per CDR3 protein, without DNA, is what TCRdb gives after re-calling the 5' RACE reads. In all, the sample yields some 54,000 distinct CDR3 sequences. These data belong to a study of CXCR3-negative and CXCR3-positive naive CD8 T cells. General study findings and limits: Memory, not naive, CXCR3-negative and CXCR3-positive cells differed in TRBV-TRBJ usage. More hydrophobic TRB CDR3s occurred in CXCR3-positive than in CXCR3-negative naive cells.

The clonotype was recovered from a human donor in good health. Some clones in this sample may be carry-over from other donors' samples. The genes are TRBV20-1 and TRBJ2-1; checking the TCRdb D call of TRBD1 is not possible without DNA. The specimen sequenced was naive CXCR3+ CD8+ T cells from blood. This sample's subset: CD45RO-CCR7+CD27+CD95- naive CD8+ T cells expressing CXCR3 (TNR3+). The CDR3 sequence is CSASEGVDEQFF.